The 2 T cell receptor beta chains presented below share a single source sample, sequenced in a study of T cell changes during pregnancy in multiple sclerosis (dated by TCRdb to between 2019 and 2020). Library preparation was by the immunoSEQ multiplex PCR assay. This immuneACCESS table, as held by TCRdb, lists in-frame sequences with V and J called but not all clones. Of the missing ones, under half trace to an unresolved V gene in checked studies; the others have no known cause. The sample includes some 40,000 clones, with around 92% observed a single time. The biggest ten clones account for more than 0.35% of the sample. This sample comprised CD4+ T cells from peripheral blood mononuclear cells, obtained after pregnancy. The receptors were sampled from a female donor with multiple sclerosis, enrolled in a pregnancy study.

This rearrangement joins TRBV15 to TRBJ1-2, with D tentatively TRBD1 (5 bases). From germline, CDR1 is LNHNV and CDR2 YYDKDF (reference sequence). The V end was cut by 0 bases, the J end by 3 bases, with 8 bases between. This CDR3 has 14 residues. CDR3 amino acids: CATSRDQGHYGYTF. For the CDR3, the DNA is TGTGCCACCAGCAGAGATCAGGGCCACTATGGCTACACCTTC.

This chain connects TRBV19 to TRBJ2-2, with 8 bases lining up with TRBD1. Germline V CDR1 and CDR2: LNHDA, SQIVND (reference sequence). There are 17 residues in the CDR3. V dropped 6 bases and J dropped 5; count of bases not matched to a gene: 14. CDR3 DNA: TGTGCCAGTAGCAAGATTGGACAGGGTAGTTATACCGGGGAGCTGTTTTTT. Its translation is CASSKIGQGSYTGELFF.